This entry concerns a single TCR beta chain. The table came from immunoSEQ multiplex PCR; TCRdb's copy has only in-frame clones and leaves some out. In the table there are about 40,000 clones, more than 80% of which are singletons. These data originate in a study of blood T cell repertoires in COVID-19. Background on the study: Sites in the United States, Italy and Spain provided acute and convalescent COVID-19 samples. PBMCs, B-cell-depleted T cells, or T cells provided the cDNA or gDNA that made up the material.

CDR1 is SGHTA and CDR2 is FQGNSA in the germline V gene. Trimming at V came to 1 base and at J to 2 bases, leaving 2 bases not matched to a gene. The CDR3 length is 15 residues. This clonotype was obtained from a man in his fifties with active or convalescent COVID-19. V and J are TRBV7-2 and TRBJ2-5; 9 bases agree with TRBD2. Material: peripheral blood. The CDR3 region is CASSLGRGGQETQYF. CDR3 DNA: TGTGCCAGCAGCTTAGGGCGGGGGGGGCAAGAGACCCAGTACTTC.